Shown below are 13 T cell receptor beta chains from a single sample sequenced in a study of blood T cell repertoires in COVID-19. Sequenced by immunoSEQ multiplex PCR; TCRdb stores in-frame clones only, minus some. The table has approximately 70,000 clones, 75% to 95% seen once. The sample taken for sequencing was peripheral blood. Receptor source: a human donor with active COVID-19. The donor label of this sample is uncertain.

V is TRBV19 and J is TRBJ2-1, with D maybe TRBD1 (6 bases). The CDR3 has 15 residues. Germline CDR1 is LNHDA and CDR2 is SQIVND (reference sequence). The V end was cut by 7 bases, the J end by 0 bases, with 13 bases between. CDR3 in DNA: TGTGCCAGTACCATGGACAGCTTCTCCTACAATGAGCAGTTCTTC. Translation gives CASTMDSFSYNEQFF.

The V call is TRBV5-4, the J call TRBJ2-7, with a weak D call TRBD1 (5 bases). Germline V gene sequence: CDR1 SGHNT, CDR2 YYREEE (reference sequence). With 1 base removed from V and 0 bases from J, the gap between germline ends came to 5 bases. The CDR3 has 13 residues. CDR3 protein: CASSLTGSYEQYF. CDR3 in DNA: TGTGCCAGCAGCTTGACAGGCTCCTACGAGCAGTACTTC.

This chain joins TRBV5-6 and TRBJ1-1, with D unresolved. V was trimmed by 0 bases and J by 7 bases, leaving 10 bases between them. Germline V gives CDR1 SGHDT, CDR2 YYEEEE. The CDR3 loop spans 13 amino acids. DNA of the CDR3: TGTGCCAGCAGCTTGGGTACAGCAAATGAAGCTTTCTTT. Translating gives CASSLGTANEAFF.

The chain recombines TRBV19 with TRBJ2-7, with a possible D match to TRBD2 (6 bases). Germline V gene data show CDR1 as LNHDA and CDR2 as SQIVND (reference sequence). The V and J ends lost 3 bases and 6 bases respectively, with 18 bases between them. This CDR3 region has 15 residues. The CDR3 loop is CASSMGTPSLGEQYF. For the CDR3, the DNA is TGTGCCAGTAGTATGGGGACTCCGAGCCTCGGCGAGCAGTACTTC.

Remarks on this clone: Germline is not matched at one junction end, which may reflect a read error. The rearrangement joins TRBV5-6 to TRBJ2-7; a possible D gene is TRBD2 (6 bases). The CDR3 length is 12 residues. CDR1 SGHDT and CDR2 YYEEEE come from the germline V gene. CDR3 region: CASSLGPGLANF. The CDR3, as DNA: TGTGCCAGCAGCTTGGGACCGGGGCTAGCGAACTTC.

The chain recombines TRBV6-2 or TRBV6-3 with TRBJ2-3; 8 nucleotides line up with TRBD2. CDR1 MNHEY and CDR2 SVGEGT come from the germline V gene. CDR3 length: 17 residues. Trimming cost V 5 bases and J 4 bases; bases outside gene matches: 14. The CDR3 protein is CASSNPRSGSRSDTQYF. CDR3 coding DNA: TGTGCCAGCAGTAACCCCCGGAGCGGGAGTCGGTCAGATACGCAGTATTTT.

The rearrangement joins TRBV4-1 to TRBJ2-6, with TRBD1 matching over 7 bases. Trimming took 1 base from V and 2 from J; bases not matched to a gene: 11. This CDR3 has 19 residues. The germline gives CDR1 MGHRA, CDR2 YSYEKL. CDR3 region: CASSQAREGASPGANVLTF. The CDR3 nucleotides read TGCGCCAGCAGCCAAGCGAGAGAGGGGGCGTCCCCTGGGGCCAACGTCCTGACTTTC.

V gene TRBV6-5 combines with J gene TRBJ2-3; TRBD2 matches at 8 bases. There are 15 residues in the CDR3. Germline assignment: CDR1 MNHEY and CDR2 SVGAGI. V shed 2 bases and J 4 bases; nucleotides not matched to a gene: 5. This CDR3 reads CASSYQAGAADTQYF. The CDR3 DNA sequence: TGTGCCAGCAGTTACCAAGCGGGGGCGGCAGATACGCAGTATTTT.

The CDR3 here is CASSQERTAYEQYF. Here the CDR3 DNA reads TGTGCCAGCAGCCAAGAAAGGACTGCCTACGAGCAGTACTTC. This sequence joins TRBV4-2 and TRBJ2-7; TRBD2 is a possible D gene (5 bases). The germline gives CDR1 LGHNA, CDR2 YNFKEQ. The CDR3 loop spans 14 amino acids. Trimming took 0 bases from V and 2 from J, leaving 8 bases between them.

The chain employs TRBV7-9 and TRBJ2-2; TRBD2 aligns across 13 bases. V lost 3 bases to trimming and J lost 6 bases; unmatched junction nucleotides: 4. Germline V gene sequence: CDR1 SEHNR, CDR2 FQNEAQ (reference sequence). The CDR3 contains 16 residues. The chain's CDR3 is CASSLWTSGSSGELFF. DNA for the CDR3: TGTGCCAGCAGCTTGTGGACTAGCGGGAGCTCCGGGGAGCTGTTTTTT.

The chain uses TRBV19 and TRBJ2-2; the match to TRBD2 covers 8 bases. Unmatched junction bases numbered 8, after V lost 5 bases and J lost 0 bases. The CDR3 covers 17 residues. CDR1 and CDR2 from the germline V gene are LNHDA and SQIVND (reference sequence). CDR3 in DNA: TGTGCCAGTAGTCCCCGGGCTAGCGGGTCGAACACCGGGGAGCTGTTTTTT. Protein: CASSPRASGSNTGELFF.

This chain's CDR3 is CASSQDRRDFGIQYF. The CDR3 nucleotides are TGTGCCAGCAGCCAAGACCGGCGGGATTTTGGCATTCAGTACTTC. The chain couples TRBV4-2 to TRBJ2-4; a possible D gene is TRBD2 (6 bases). This CDR3 has 15 amino acids. The V gene lost 0 bases and the J gene lost 9 bases, with 15 bases spanning the gap. Germline assignment: CDR1 LGHNA and CDR2 YNFKEQ.

The chain uses TRBV10-3 and TRBJ1-5, with TRBD1 matching over 9 bases. The germline V gene encodes CDR1 ENHRY and CDR2 SYGVKD. The V segment lost 11 bases and the J segment 5 bases; nucleotides outside the gene matches: 7. There are 13 residues in the CDR3. The CDR3, as DNA: TGTGCCGCCCGGACAGGGGCGGATCAGCCCCAGCATTTT. Its translation is CAARTGADQPQHF.